The source of this TCR beta chain is a study of sequential checkpoint blockade in melanoma. Overall study: Patients were randomized 1:1 to nivolumab-then-ipilimumab or ipilimumab-then-nivolumab first-line. Each arm's sequence ended with maintenance nivolumab.

Clones were sequenced by immunoSEQ multiplex PCR, and TCRdb holds only the in-frame ones, with some missing. Seen here are roughly 18,000 clones, 50% to 65% observed once, and the top ten hold under 20%. The sample's treatment: randomized to nivolumab then ipilimumab (arm A) or the reverse (arm B). No patient had prior DNA-damaging chemotherapy. From thawed PBMCs, live CD3+CD8+ cells negative for CD19 and CD56 were sorted. The CDR3 length is 16 residues. Germline CDR1 MNHEY, CDR2 SMNVEV (reference sequence). V was shortened by 6 bases and J by 6 bases, with 24 bases between the two germline ends. This chain joins TRBV27 and TRBJ2-7; D unclear. This TCR was recovered from a human donor with melanoma. The specimen was CD8+ T cells sorted from blood (inferred from file names), collected from a patient given nivolumab and ipilimumab in sequence. The chain's CDR3 is CASSLASARRPAEQYF. The CDR3 DNA reads TGTGCCAGCAGCTTGGCCAGTGCCCGGCGGCCTGCCGAGCAGTACTTC.